This passage covers 14 T cell receptor beta chains from one sample sequenced in a study of blood T cell repertoires in COVID-19. The method was immunoSEQ multiplex PCR; TCRdb's version includes in-frame clones alone and lacks a portion of them. The sample contains 170,000 or so clones, 84% of which appear only once. Sequencing used peripheral blood. All receptors derive from a man younger than 30 with active or convalescent COVID-19.

This clone was seen a single time. This rearrangement joins TRBV11-1 to TRBJ2-2; 9 positions match TRBD2. This CDR3 spans 15 amino acids. The germline V gene has CDR1 SGHAT and CDR2 FQDESV (reference sequence). V dropped 5 bases and J dropped 4; count of bases not matched to a gene: 5. The CDR3, as DNA: TGTGCCAGCAGCCCGGGACTAGCCTTCACCGGGGAGCTGTTTTTT. This translates into CASSPGLAFTGELFF.

The V and J genes are TRBV7-2 and TRBJ2-5; 7 bases agree with TRBD2. Looked up from germline, CDR1 is SGHTA and CDR2 is FQGNSA. The CDR3 has 14 residues. V was pared by 7 bases and J by 5 bases, with 10 bases of the junction left unmatched. The CDR3 DNA reads TGTGCCAGCAATCTAGGAGTCGGGGGGGAGACCCAGTACTTC. It codes for CASNLGVGGETQYF.

The V call is TRBV19, the J call TRBJ2-7, with a possible D match to TRBD2 (6 bases). Trimming took off 2 bases at V and 1 base at J, with 12 bases between the two ends. In germline, CDR1 is LNHDA, CDR2 SQIVND (reference sequence). The CDR3 is 15 residues long. DNA of the CDR3: TGTGCCAGTAGTATAAGACTAGGGGAGTCCTACGAGCAGTACTTC. This sequence encodes CASSIRLGESYEQYF.

The chain joins TRBV7-5 to TRBJ2-2; TRBD2, the table's D call, was not compared with the DNA. TRBV7-5 is given as a pseudogene. The CDR3 runs to 16 residues. The CDR3 DNA is TGTGCCAGAAGCCAGGGACTTCTTCCGAACACCGGGGAGCTGTTTTTT. Its translation is CARSQGLLPNTGELFF.

This chain links TRBV19 with TRBJ2-3; possible D gene TRBD2, 5 bases. CDR1 and CDR2 from the germline V gene are LNHDA and SQIVND (reference sequence). The V and J ends lost 2 bases and 0 bases respectively, with 9 bases between them. The CDR3 sequence is 15 residues long. CDR3 region: CASSIRAGSTDTQYF. Here the CDR3 DNA reads TGTGCCAGTAGTATAAGGGCGGGCAGCACAGATACGCAGTATTTT.

Note on this clone: Sequence at one end of the junction differs from germline and may be a read error. The V call is TRBV5-1, the J call TRBJ2-2; D remains ambiguous. The CDR3 spans 12 residues. CDR1 and CDR2 (germline): SGHRS, YFSETQ. The CDR3 reads CASSAKTGELFF. The CDR3 nucleotides read TGCGCCAGCAGCGCGAAAACCGGGGAGCTGTTTTTT.

The chain joins TRBV27 to TRBJ2-2; 7 nucleotides agree with TRBD2. Trimming at V came to 6 bases and at J to 11 bases, leaving 9 bases not matched to a gene. Germline CDR1 and CDR2: MNHEY and SMNVEV (reference sequence). This CDR3 is 13 amino acids long. The CDR3 here is CASRGGARFELFF. The CDR3 bases are TGTGCCAGCAGGGGAGGGGCGAGGTTTGAGCTGTTTTTT.

This clone was seen once. The chain employs TRBV5-1 and TRBJ1-6; a weak D match, TRBD1 (5 bases). The CDR3 consists of 15 residues. Trimming stripped 0 bases from V and 6 bases from J, with 10 bases between. Looked up from germline, CDR1 is SGHRS and CDR2 is YFSETQ. CDR3 sequence: CASSLVQAFNSPLHF. The CDR3 nucleotides read TGCGCCAGCAGCTTGGTACAGGCCTTTAATTCACCCCTCCACTTT.

The rearrangement uses TRBV4-1 and TRBJ1-2; 7 bases are shared with TRBD1. The trim removed 6 bases at V and 3 bases at J, leaving 10 bases unmatched. The CDR3 runs to 15 residues. Germline V gene data show CDR1 as MGHRA and CDR2 as YSYEKL. CDR3 DNA sequence: TGCGCCAGCAGGCCCCTCGAACAGGGGTACTATGGCTACACCTTC. Protein product: CASRPLEQGYYGYTF.

The count of this clone is one. J is TRBJ1-1 and V is TRBV5-1, with D possibly matching TRBD1 (6 bases). Trimming shortened V by 4 bases and J by 5 bases, and 21 bases separated the two germline ends. Germline values: CDR1 SGHRS, CDR2 YFSETQ. CDR3 length: 16 residues. In DNA, the CDR3 is TGCGCCAGCAGCCGCAACCCGACAGGCTCGGGAACTGAAGCTTTCTTT. Protein product: CASSRNPTGSGTEAFF.

This sequence joins TRBV5-1 and TRBJ2-1; 7 positions agree with TRBD1. J gave up 3 bases and V 1 base, and 7 bases lay outside the gene matches. The CDR3 has 16 amino acids. Germline V gene data show CDR1 as SGHRS and CDR2 as YFSETQ. The chain's CDR3 is CASSLPTGTDYNEQFF. The CDR3 DNA reads as TGCGCCAGCAGCTTGCCGACCGGGACAGACTACAATGAGCAGTTCTTC.

The rearrangement uses TRBV18 and TRBJ1-1; 11 nucleotides line up with TRBD1. CDR3 length: 17 amino acids. Trimming took 3 bases from V and 1 from J; bases not matched to a gene: 7. Germline assignment: CDR1 KGHSH and CDR2 LQKENI. The CDR3 spells CASSPGTGGDWNTEAFF. The CDR3 DNA reads TGTGCCAGCTCACCCGGGACAGGGGGGGATTGGAACACTGAAGCTTTCTTT.

This clone was found once. This chain connects TRBV7-6 to TRBJ2-3; 8 bases map to TRBD2. The V gene end was trimmed by 1 base and the J gene end by 10 bases; junction bases not matched to a gene: 7. Germline V gene data show CDR1 as SGHVS and CDR2 as FNYEAQ. This CDR3 region has 14 residues. The CDR3 loop is CASSLGLAGLAQYF. As DNA, the CDR3 is TGTGCCAGCAGCTTAGGCTTAGCGGGGCTTGCGCAGTATTTT.

The V call is TRBV5-5, the J call TRBJ2-4; TRBD1 matches at 8 bases. The CDR3 spans 16 residues. CDR1 SGHKS and CDR2 YYEKEE come from the germline V gene (reference sequence). J was trimmed by 9 bases and V by 0 bases; bases with no gene match: 11. The CDR3 sequence is CASSLAYVGDRGIQYF. For the CDR3, the DNA is TGTGCCAGCAGCTTGGCCTACGTCGGAGACAGGGGCATTCAGTACTTC.